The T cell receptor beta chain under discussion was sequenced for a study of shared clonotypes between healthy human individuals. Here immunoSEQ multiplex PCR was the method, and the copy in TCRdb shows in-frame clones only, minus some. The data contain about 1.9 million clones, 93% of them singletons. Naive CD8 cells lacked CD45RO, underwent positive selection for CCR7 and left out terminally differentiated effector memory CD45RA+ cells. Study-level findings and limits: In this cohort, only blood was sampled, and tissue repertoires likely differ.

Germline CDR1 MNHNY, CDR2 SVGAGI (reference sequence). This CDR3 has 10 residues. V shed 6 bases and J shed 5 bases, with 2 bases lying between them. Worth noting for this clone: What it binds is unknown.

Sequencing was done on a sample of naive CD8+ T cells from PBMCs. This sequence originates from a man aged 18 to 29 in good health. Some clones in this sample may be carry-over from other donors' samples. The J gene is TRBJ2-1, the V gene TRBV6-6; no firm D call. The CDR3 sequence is CASRDNEQFF. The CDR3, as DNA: TGTGCCAGCAGGGACAATGAGCAGTTCTTC.